Listed below are T cell receptor beta chains from one sample, sequenced in a study of spatial heterogeneity in lung cancer. Each CDR3 protein is one row after TCRdb ran MiXCR on the 5' RACE reads. The sample lists 3,000 to 4,000 distinct CDR3 sequences, 9% to 12% seen once, with about a sixth in the top ten. The specimen was lung tumor tissue, collected at surgery. These receptor sequences come from a female donor with early-stage non-small cell lung cancer. CDR3s include the opening cysteine and the closing phenylalanine or tryptophan. The size entry is marked missing in some rows and otherwise reads once, few, many or a size class.

few | TRBJ2-3 | TRBV5-1 | CASSVGGPSTDTQYF
few | TRBJ2-3 | TRBV10-3 | CAISGDSDTQYF
- | TRBJ2-7 | TRBV20-1 | CSARGGVSYEQYF
few | TRBJ2-7 | TRBV27 | CASSRGQGYEQYF
few | TRBJ1-5 | TRBV6-2/TRBV6-3 | CASSYLPQLQPQHF
few | TRBJ1-1 | TRBV7-9 | CASALAVTEAFF
few | TRBJ1-2 | TRBV28 | CASSLVGNYGYTF
few | TRBJ2-3 | TRBV29-1 | CSVDAGHTDTQYF
large | TRBJ2-2 | TRBV20-1 | CSAKRANTGELFF
few | TRBJ2-7 | TRBV7-9 | CASSFPDSYEQYF
- | TRBJ1-5 | TRBV5-7 | CASSYEPGTGVCNQPQHF
- | TRBJ2-6 | TRBV7-2 | CASSFYTGPSGANVLTF
medium-sized | TRBJ1-1 | TRBV10-2 | CASSTQRNTEAFF
medium-sized | TRBJ1-2 | TRBV2 | CASSEERKRYGYTF
medium-sized | TRBJ2-3 | TRBV20-1 | CSAPPAYKADTQYF
- | TRBJ2-3 | TRBV7-8 | CASSDAGGAGGRTDTQYF
- | TRBJ1-1 | TRBV4-2 | CASSQEPSQNTEAFF
large | TRBJ2-3 | TRBV20-1 | CSARARTDTQYF
medium-sized | TRBJ1-1 | TRBV20-1 | CSAAGMIGSEAFF
medium-sized | TRBJ1-1 | TRBV20-1 | CSAWGLGVRTEAFF
medium-sized | TRBJ2-7 | TRBV3-2 | CASSFYRVPRAYEQYF
- | TRBJ2-5 | TRBV20-1 | CSAKQTGQETQYF
once | TRBJ1-5 | TRBV6-1 | CASSERGNQPQHF
medium-sized | TRBJ2-7 | TRBV7-9 | CACSSTSTHEQYF
few | TRBJ2-7 | TRBV2 | CASSVNRGYEQYF
few | TRBJ1-6 | TRBV6-5 | CASSEQGSPLHF
medium-sized | TRBJ1-6 | TRBV7-9 | CASSHRTGVTPLHF
medium-sized | TRBJ2-7 | TRBV20-1 | CSARGLRDRLYEQYF